The 8 T cell receptor beta chains in this list originate from one sample, sequenced in a study of shared clonotypes between healthy human individuals. The assay was immunoSEQ multiplex PCR, and TCRdb's table has in-frame clones only and misses some. Of fewer than 2.5 million clones in the sample, over 85% are singletons; the top ten hold about 0.38%. Material: naive CD4+ T cells from PBMCs. As to subset: CD45RA+ positively selected. The receptors shown here come from a man aged 18 to 29 in good health. Some clones in this sample may be carry-over from other donors' samples.

DNA for the CDR3: TGTGCCAGCAGCCAGGGGGGTGGGGGACGAGATACGCAGTATTTT. Translated: CASSQGGGGRDTQYF. This chain joins TRBV4-2 and TRBJ2-3, with D tentatively TRBD2 (6 bases). V was cut by 3 bases and J by 5 bases, with 15 bases left in between. Germline assignment: CDR1 LGHNA and CDR2 YNFKEQ. This CDR3 is 15 amino acids long.

Only a few counts were recorded for this clone. The V call is TRBV20-1, the J call TRBJ1-5; D might be TRBD1 (5 bases). The CDR3 length is 11 residues. CDR1 is DFQATT, CDR2 SNEGSKA, per germline (reference sequence). Trimming left V 6 bases short and J 7 bases short, with 10 bases between. For the CDR3, the DNA is TGCAGTGCGGGGGAGAAACAGCCCCAGCATTTT. Translated: CSAGEKQPQHF.

The genes are TRBV4-1 and TRBJ1-5; D call uncertain. V lost 1 base to trimming and J lost 4 bases, with 11 bases between them. In germline, CDR1 is MGHRA, CDR2 YSYEKL. This CDR3 has 15 amino acids. The CDR3 DNA follows: TGCGCCAGCAGCCAAGGTCGCGGACCGAATCAGCCCCAGCATTTT. Protein sequence: CASSQGRGPNQPQHF.

The rearrangement uses TRBV2 and TRBJ2-2, with D uncertain. Germline V gene sequence: CDR1 SNHLY, CDR2 FYNNEI. The CDR3 extends over 15 amino acids. V was pared by 4 bases and J by 0 bases, with 9 bases between. The CDR3 protein is CASSVDRPNTGELFF. The CDR3 DNA follows: TGTGCCAGCAGTGTGGACCGACCGAACACCGGGGAGCTGTTTTTT.

The gene calls are TRBV15 and TRBJ2-2; D gene ambiguous. Germline CDR1 and CDR2: LNHNV and YYDKDF (reference sequence). This CDR3 has 12 residues. Trimming removed 2 bases at V and 7 bases at J, with 5 bases between. The CDR3 sequence: CATSRPDGELFF. DNA of the CDR3: TGTGCCACCAGCAGACCTGACGGGGAGCTGTTTTTT.

This clone showed up just once. V and J are TRBV5-4 and TRBJ2-6; either TRBD1 or TRBD2 may supply D (5 bases each). V gave up 6 bases and J gave up 9 bases, with 16 bases separating them. This CDR3 has 14 residues. CDR1 is SGHNT and CDR2 is YYREEE in the germline V gene (reference sequence). This CDR3 is CASINRGTGNVLTF. The CDR3 nucleotides read TGTGCCAGCATCAACCGGGGAACAGGCAACGTCCTGACTTTC.

The chain recombines TRBV10-2 with TRBJ1-1, with 8 bases lining up with TRBD1. There are 17 residues in the CDR3. After removal of 7 bases from V and 4 bases from J, the junction contained 17 bases not matched to a gene. Germline assignment: CDR1 WSHSY and CDR2 SAAADI. For the CDR3, the DNA is TGCGCCAGCACTGGACAGGGAAGAGCAATGAGGGGCACTGAAGCTTTCTTT. It is translated as CASTGQGRAMRGTEAFF.

The chain employs TRBV5-1 and TRBJ2-5, with D perhaps matching TRBD2 (5 bases). Germline V gene lookup returns CDR1 SGHRS and CDR2 YFSETQ. Trimming took off 4 bases at V and 4 bases at J, with 11 bases between the two ends. This CDR3 spans 13 amino acids. DNA for the CDR3: TGCGCCAGCAGCCCGGGGTCGACAGAGACCCAGTACTTC. It translates to CASSPGSTETQYF.